Sequencing of this T cell receptor (beta chain) was carried out in a study of quantifying T cell responses using KT2 cells. Overall study: cDNA was made from DNase-treated RNA using alpha and beta constant primers.

A single-stranded UMI oligo with SP2 sequence was ligated to cDNA 3' ends. The first PCR ran approximately 4 cycles with an equimolar RC1.1 and RC1.2 beta primer mix. TCRdb independently ran MiXCR on the UMI-ligation and nested PCR reads; one entry per CDR3 protein. The sample shows approximately 57,000 distinct CDR3 sequences, roughly an eighth of them seen only once. V lost 5 bases, J lost 6 bases, and 14 bases lay in between. The CDR3 totals 14 residues. Germline V gene data show CDR1 as SGHAT and CDR2 as FQNNGV. The chain combines TRBV11-2 with TRBJ2-1; tentatively, D is TRBD1 (5 bases). The sequenced sample consisted of PBMCs spiked with cells of the T cell clone KT2. The receptor comes from a human donor. DNA for the CDR3: TGTGCCAGCAGCCGACAGCCTAACCTCAATGAGCAGTTCTTC. Protein: CASSRQPNLNEQFF.